The TCR beta chain under discussion was sequenced for a study of T cells in Graves' hyperthyroidism and ophthalmopathy (dated by TCRdb to about 2019). For the study in its entirety: Peripheral blood was collected at initial diagnosis, before any treatment. TCR V-J signatures able to tell the groups apart were searched for in a discovery cohort of 90 to 100 patients, of whom 40 to 45 had Graves' ophthalmopathy and some 60 had stable Graves' hyperthyroidism. Prospective prediction of ophthalmopathy was tested in an independent validation cohort of approximately 18 hyperthyroidism patients and some 17 patients who later progressed to ophthalmopathy. For training and testing, the 100 or so patients in the discovery cohort were randomly divided in a 7:3 ratio. In addition, the study compared T-cell repertoires in thyroid tissue and in blood from about 6 Graves' hyperthyroidism patients. Once sampling was done, hyperthyroidism patients were given methimazole at a starting dose of 30 mg daily, whereas ophthalmopathy patients were given high-dose intravenous methylprednisolone. The paper describes TCR Vbeta CDR3 sequencing of more than 120 peripheral blood samples, made up of some 42 ophthalmopathy patients, approximately 73 hyperthyroidism patients and roughly 17 progressor patients. Points the paper makes about the study in general: Blood samples also contained most of the expanded thyroid clonotypes (frequency above 0.001), which suggests that blood repertoires may reflect thyroid immune responses. A 13 V-J signature model separated ophthalmopathy from stable hyperthyroidism, with around 91% sensitivity and about 81% specificity in cross-validation and 80%/75% in testing. Sample size was not statistically predetermined, and blinding of investigators to group allocation was not performed. In validation, the model predicted progression to ophthalmopathy a median of about 6.5 months before onset, with about 64% sensitivity and around 76% specificity.

A patient counted as having stable Graves' hyperthyroidism if no progression to ophthalmopathy occurred over 18 months of follow-up. The hyperthyroidism patients were between 18 and 65 years old and newly diagnosed, with a disease duration of less than 2 months. Any patient with an uncontrolled infection, another autoimmune disease, pregnancy or lactation was excluded. Diagnoses were based on clinical symptoms, serum thyroxine and TRAb, thyroid ultrasound and orbital computed tomography. Ficoll-Paque density gradient centrifugation was used to isolate PBMCs from around 10 ml of fresh peripheral blood. Total RNA was extracted with Trizol reagent, and quality was checked on an Agilent 2100 Bioanalyzer. The germline V gene encodes CDR1 SGHRS and CDR2 YFSETQ. V trim: 4 bases; J trim: 4 bases; unmatched bases: 2. Inclusive of the bounding cysteine and phenylalanine, the CDR3 is 15 residues long. Of all the DNA, just the CDR3 is kept, 45 bases in frame from base 1.

As concerns this clonotype: Its recognized antigen is unknown. No base quality values were provided; no much bigger clone lies one nucleotide off.

The TCR beta CDR3 regions were amplified from the RNA transcripts. The TCR CDR3 was subjected to a first round of RT-PCR using the HTBI primer set and the Qiagen OneStep RT-PCR kit. The libraries were constructed in a second round of multiplex PCR and then size-selected and purified. Paired-end sequencing of the libraries was performed with 100 bp reads on an Illumina HiSeq2000. Turning to the authors' computational methods: SOAPnuke was used to process the raw data, removing reads that contained adapters or uncalled bases, had a mean Phred below 15, or lacked an exact match to the constant primer or identifier. High-quality paired reads were merged using COPE v1.2.5, and each unique nucleotide sequence was defined as a clonotype. MiTCR v1.1 was used to align clonotypes to the IMGT TRBV, TRBD and TRBJ reference segments. Analysis was restricted to V-J combinations with a frequency above 0.0001, which covered roughly 99% of repertoires. The TCS score was defined as the ratio of F50 (clonal expansion) to E x V (chaos), calculated using BLOSUM62-based TCRdist between CDR3 peptides within each V-J. Welch's t-statistics and random forest reduced roughly 540 V-J features to 13, which were used in a naive Bayes classifier (R e1071). TCRdb trimmed public reads at Q25 via fastp, called clones via MiXCR and kept in-frame beta chains. Entries are consolidated by CDR3 protein sequence, retaining the most common genes and DNA. The V and J calls and clone size come from TCRdb's table, not from the authors' own analysis. For this sample the table gives around 340,000 distinct CDR3 sequences, of which roughly 15% were detected only once. The ten largest clones capture approximately 31% of the sample.

This receptor was identified in a man aged 25-45 years with Graves' hyperthyroidism. The chain couples TRBV5-1 to TRBJ2-5, and 15 bases in between align with TRBD2. The sequenced sample consisted of blood. The CDR3 corresponds to CASSKGLAGGETQYF. The DNA reads as follows: TGCGCCAGCAGCAAGGGACTAGCGGGAGGAGAGACCCAGTACTTC.